The 18 T cell receptor beta chains below all came from one sample that was sequenced in a study of cytomegalovirus exposure and HLA in healthy donors. The PCR ran on 60 Vbeta and 13 Jbeta primers. Only in-frame clones appear in the TCRdb table, and some are missing; sequencing was by immunoSEQ multiplex PCR. The sample table includes around 130,000 clones. Sequencing used PBMCs. Receptors were obtained from a woman aged 60-75 years in good health and CMV-seronegative.

The chain couples TRBV27 to TRBJ1-4, with TRBD1 matching over 10 bases. J lost 10 bases, V lost 5 bases, and 4 bases had no gene match. The CDR3 runs to 13 residues. Looked up from germline, CDR1 is MNHEY and CDR2 is SMNVEV (reference sequence). The CDR3 loop is CASSRDRGGKLFF. The CDR3, as DNA: TGTGCCAGCAGTAGGGACAGGGGTGGAAAACTGTTTTTT.

The chain is built from TRBV7-3 and TRBJ1-2; D perhaps matches TRBD1 (5 bases). Germline CDR1 and CDR2: SGHTA and FQGTGA. The CDR3 extends over 14 amino acids. V was trimmed by 5 bases and J by 7 bases, leaving 17 bases between them. CDR3 sequence reads: CASSEGWGGSGYTF. The CDR3 DNA reads as TGTGCCAGCAGCGAGGGATGGGGGGGGAGTGGCTACACCTTC. The entire variable domain, with the rest obtained from reference TRBV7-3 and TRBJ1-2, is as follows: GAGVSQTPSNKVTEKGKYVELRCDPISGHTALYWYRQSLGQGPEFLIYFQGTGAADDSGLPNDRFFAVRPEGSVSTLKIQRTERGDSAVYLCASSEGWGGSGYTFGSGTRLTVV.

The chain has TRBV9 and TRBJ2-7; TRBD2 aligns across 7 bases. Unmatched junction bases numbered 4, after V lost 3 bases and J lost 1 base. The CDR3 consists of 14 residues. Germline V gene lookup returns CDR1 SGDLS and CDR2 YYNGEE. The CDR3 region has the DNA TGTGCCAGCAGCGAGGGACTACCGTCCTACGAGCAGTACTTC. Translated, it gives CASSEGLPSYEQYF.

The chain has TRBV28 and TRBJ1-4; D is unclear. CDR3 length: 12 residues. Deletions cut 4 bases from V and 7 bases from J, with 7 bases between. From germline, CDR1 is MDHEN and CDR2 SYDVKM. For the CDR3, the DNA is TGTGCCAGCAGTTCTAACAGTGAAAAACTGTTTTTT. The encoded protein is CASSSNSEKLFF.

This chain links TRBV5-1 with TRBJ1-4; the match to TRBD1 covers 9 bases. The germline V gene encodes CDR1 SGHRS and CDR2 YFSETQ. The CDR3 is 14 amino acids. With 5 bases clipped from V and 8 bases from J, the junction kept 7 bases outside the gene matches. The DNA for the CDR3 is TGCGCCAGCAGTCTGGACAGGGGAGGGGAAAAACTGTTTTTT. It encodes CASSLDRGGEKLFF.

The rearrangement uses TRBV5-1 and TRBJ2-7, with D maybe TRBD2 (6 bases). The CDR3 consists of 16 residues. In germline, CDR1 is SGHRS, CDR2 YFSETQ. The V end lost 3 bases, the J end lost 5 bases, and 21 bases lay between the germline ends. Written as DNA, the CDR3 is TGCGCCAGCAGCTACAGTAGCGGAACTCCCCCTGACGAGCAGTACTTC. The encoded protein is CASSYSSGTPPDEQYF.

This chain links TRBV10-3 with TRBJ2-1; perhaps TRBD1 as D (6 bases). The CDR3 is 16 residues long. CDR1 ENHRY and CDR2 SYGVKD come from the germline V gene. V was clipped by 2 bases and J by 7 bases, with 18 bases between them. CDR3 DNA: TGTGCCATCAGTGAGGCCATTGGGGGCGCCGGGAATGAGCAGTTCTTC. Amino acid sequence: CAISEAIGGAGNEQFF.

The J gene is TRBJ1-3, the V gene TRBV27, with 8 bases that match TRBD1. V was clipped by 6 bases and J by 0 bases; unmatched bases: 4. In germline, CDR1 is MNHEY, CDR2 SMNVEV (reference sequence). The CDR3 extends over 15 amino acids. CDR3 nucleotides: TGTGCCAGCAGGTCCGGGACAGGCTCTGGAAACACCATATATTTT. This translates into CASRSGTGSGNTIYF.

The rearrangement links TRBV6-1 to TRBJ2-1; D not certain. V was shortened by 7 bases and J by 4 bases, with 8 bases between the two germline ends. The CDR3 covers 12 residues. Looked up from germline, CDR1 is MNHNS and CDR2 is SASEGT. The chain's CDR3 is CASTGPYNEQFF. In DNA form, the CDR3 reads TGTGCCAGCACAGGTCCGTACAATGAGCAGTTCTTC.

This chain links TRBV6-5 with TRBJ1-2, with TRBD1 matching 7 bases. This CDR3 is built from 15 residues. Germline V gene lookup returns CDR1 MNHEY and CDR2 SVGAGI. Trimming took 4 bases from V and 3 from J; bases not matched to a gene: 8. The CDR3 loop reads CASSSPSGGYYGYTF. For the CDR3, the DNA is TGTGCCAGCAGTTCCCCATCAGGGGGATACTATGGCTACACCTTC.

The rearrangement joins TRBV5-1 to TRBJ1-1, with 8 bases matching TRBD1. J gave up 5 bases and V 3 bases, and 12 bases lay outside the gene matches. The germline CDR1 and CDR2 sequences are SGHRS and YFSETQ. The CDR3 is made up of 16 amino acids. The CDR3 reads CASSYQGTGGLTEAFF. The CDR3 DNA reads TGCGCCAGCAGCTACCAGGGGACAGGAGGTTTGACTGAAGCTTTCTTT.

The chain is built from TRBV6-1 and TRBJ1-6, with TRBD1 identical over 7 bases. This CDR3 spans 14 amino acids. J gave up 9 bases and V 3 bases, and 5 bases lay outside the gene matches. CDR1 MNHNS and CDR2 SASEGT come from the germline V gene. DNA for the CDR3: TGTGCCAGCAGTGAGTACAGGGGAGGTTCACCCCTCCACTTT. Encoded protein: CASSEYRGGSPLHF.

Points on this clone: One end of the junction fails to match germline, which may point to a read error. The chain joins TRBV7-7 to TRBJ2-2, with 12 bases matching TRBD2. The CDR3 totals 17 residues. Looked up from germline, CDR1 is SSHAT and CDR2 is FNYEAQ (reference sequence). The CDR3 sequence is CASSSTSGGPFTGELFF. CDR3 bases: TGTGCTAGCAGCTCCACTAGCGGGGGGCCTTTTACCGGGGAGCTGTTTTTT.

This rearrangement joins TRBV30 to TRBJ1-4, with 7 bases matching TRBD1. Per germline, CDR1 GTSNPN and CDR2 SVGIG (reference sequence). Losses at the gene ends were 0 bases for V and 5 bases for J; bases not matched to a gene: 3. This CDR3 region has 14 residues. The CDR3 region has the DNA TGTGCCTGGAGTGTAGACAGGGCAAATGAAAAACTGTTTTTT. Protein: CAWSVDRANEKLFF.

V usage is TRBV4-1 and J usage is TRBJ2-5; 9 nucleotides agree with TRBD1. This CDR3 spans 16 amino acids. Germline V CDR1 and CDR2: MGHRA, YSYEKL. Losses at the gene ends were 3 bases for V and 0 bases for J; bases not matched to a gene: 5. CDR3 amino acids: CASSQGQGGYQETQYF. The CDR3 DNA follows: TGCGCCAGCAGCCAGGGACAGGGCGGGTACCAAGAGACCCAGTACTTC.

The chain employs TRBV2 and TRBJ2-2, with a tentative D call TRBD1 (6 bases). The CDR3 runs 14 residues. V lost 4 bases to trimming and J lost 5 bases, with 11 bases between them. In germline, CDR1 is SNHLY, CDR2 FYNNEI. The CDR3 DNA follows: TGTGCCAGCAGTGGGACAGCTCAGACCGGGGAGCTGTTTTTT. Translating it yields CASSGTAQTGELFF.

The chain links TRBV6-1 to TRBJ2-3; 11 nucleotides align to TRBD2. CDR3 length: 19 amino acids. Germline trimming cut 2 bases from V and 0 bases from J; bases unmatched to any gene: 10. Germline V gene data show CDR1 as MNHNS and CDR2 as SASEGT. The DNA for the CDR3 is TGTGCCAGCAGTGAAAATCCTAGCGGGGGGAGTCGTAGCACAGATACGCAGTATTTT. Amino acids: CASSENPSGGSRSTDTQYF.

The chain has TRBV7-9 and TRBJ1-5, with 9 bases identical to TRBD1. V shed 4 bases, J shed 7 bases, and the junction held 5 bases outside the gene matches. CDR1 and CDR2 from the germline V gene are SEHNR and FQNEAQ (reference sequence). The length of the CDR3 is 14 residues. The CDR3: CASSSGTGMQPQHF. CDR3 DNA sequence: TGTGCCAGCAGCTCCGGGACAGGGATGCAGCCCCAGCATTTT. The complete variable domain, with remaining parts taken from reference TRBV7-9 and TRBJ1-5, reads DTGVSQNPRHKITKRGQNVTFRCDPISEHNRLYWYRQTLGQGPEFLTYFQNEAQLEKSRLLSDRFSAERPKGSFSTLEIQRTEQGDSAMYLCASSSGTGMQPQHFGDGTRLSIL.